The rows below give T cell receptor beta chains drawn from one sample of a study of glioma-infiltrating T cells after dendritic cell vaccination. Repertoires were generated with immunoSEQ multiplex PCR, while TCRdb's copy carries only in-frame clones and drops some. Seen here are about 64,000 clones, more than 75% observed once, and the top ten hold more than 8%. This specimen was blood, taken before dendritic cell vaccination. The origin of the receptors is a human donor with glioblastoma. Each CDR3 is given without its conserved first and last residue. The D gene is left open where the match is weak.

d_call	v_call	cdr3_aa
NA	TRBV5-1	ASSLVLDGNTIY
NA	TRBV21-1	ASSTGQGLYNEQF
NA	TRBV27	ASSLGRRNQPQH
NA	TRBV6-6	ASSDRPNSPLH
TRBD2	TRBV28	ATLGERLAGLWTGELF
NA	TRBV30	AWIQDSYEQY
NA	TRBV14	ASSPRLGGVATIY
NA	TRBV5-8	ASSLAEIGTYQETQY
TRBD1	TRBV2	ASTSGRDRDGQPQH
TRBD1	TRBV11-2	ASSLGTGRHQPQH
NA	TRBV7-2	ASSFASTGAGETQY
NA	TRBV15	ATSRGGVSNQPQH
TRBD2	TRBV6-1	ASSSLAGSSGEQY
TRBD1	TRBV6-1	ASSELQGSNQPQH
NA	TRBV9	ASSVGLGTDTQY
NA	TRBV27	ASSSHIDRFNGSYEQY
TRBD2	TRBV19	ASSTLAGGVIEQF
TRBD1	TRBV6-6	ASSPGTGAGEQY
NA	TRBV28	ASSPGGVQPQH
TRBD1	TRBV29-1	SVEAAGGWGYT
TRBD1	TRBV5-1	ASRTGDSGNTIY
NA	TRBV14	ASGSLVELF
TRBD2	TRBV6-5	ASSWTSGYEQY
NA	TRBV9	ASSPSPLSISGNTIY
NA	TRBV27	ASSGAGPDKLYGYT
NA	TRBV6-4	ASSDSSGTNYGYT
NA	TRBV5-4	ASSSRTAYQETQY
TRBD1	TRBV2	ASSEQPGGNTEAF
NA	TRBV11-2	ASSLGPGPDYEQF
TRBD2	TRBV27	ASSLRPGTSVDSKNIQY
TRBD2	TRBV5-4	ASSHTGTSGGKSGELF
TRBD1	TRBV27	ASSLSRTGGEQY
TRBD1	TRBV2	ASGTDPNYGYT
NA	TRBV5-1	ASSLEDDAGHGNTIY
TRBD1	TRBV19	ASRRTGVETQY
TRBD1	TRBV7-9	ASSHPGTGVYEQY